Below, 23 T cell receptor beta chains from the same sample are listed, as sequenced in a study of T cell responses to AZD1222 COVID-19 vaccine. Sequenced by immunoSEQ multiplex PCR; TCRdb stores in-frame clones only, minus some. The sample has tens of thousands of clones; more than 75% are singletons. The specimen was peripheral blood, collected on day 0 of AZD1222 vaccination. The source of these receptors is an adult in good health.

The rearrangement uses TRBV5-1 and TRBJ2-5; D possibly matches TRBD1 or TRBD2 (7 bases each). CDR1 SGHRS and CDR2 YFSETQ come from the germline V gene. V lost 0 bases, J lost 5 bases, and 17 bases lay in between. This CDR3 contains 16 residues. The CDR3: CASSLAGAGGAETQYF. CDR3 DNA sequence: TGCGCCAGCAGCTTGGCCGGCGCAGGGGGGGCGGAGACCCAGTACTTC.

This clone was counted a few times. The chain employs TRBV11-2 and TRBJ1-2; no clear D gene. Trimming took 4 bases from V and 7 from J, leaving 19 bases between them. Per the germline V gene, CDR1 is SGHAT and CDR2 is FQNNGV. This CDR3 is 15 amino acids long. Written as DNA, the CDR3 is TGTGCCAGCAGCTCCCGGTTAGGTCAGGACGTTGGCTACACCTTC. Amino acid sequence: CASSSRLGQDVGYTF. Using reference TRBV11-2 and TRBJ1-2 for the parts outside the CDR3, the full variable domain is EAGVAQSPRYKIIEKRQSVAFWCNPISGHATLYWYQQILGQGPKLLIQFQNNGVVDDSQLPKDRFSAERLKGVDSTLKIQPAKLEDSAVYLCASSSRLGQDVGYTFGSGTRLTVV.

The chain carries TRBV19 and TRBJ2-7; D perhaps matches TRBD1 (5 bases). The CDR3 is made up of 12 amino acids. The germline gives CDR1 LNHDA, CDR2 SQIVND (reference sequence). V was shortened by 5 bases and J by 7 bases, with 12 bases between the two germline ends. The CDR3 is CASSPHPGEQYF. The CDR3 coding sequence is TGTGCCAGTAGTCCACACCCAGGGGAGCAGTACTTC. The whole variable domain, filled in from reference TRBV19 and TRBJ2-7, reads DGGITQSPKYLFRKEGQNVTLSCEQNLNHDAMYWYRQDPGQGLRLIYYSQIVNDFQKGDIAEGYSVSREKKESFPLTVTSAQKNPTAFYLCASSPHPGEQYFGPGTRLTVT.

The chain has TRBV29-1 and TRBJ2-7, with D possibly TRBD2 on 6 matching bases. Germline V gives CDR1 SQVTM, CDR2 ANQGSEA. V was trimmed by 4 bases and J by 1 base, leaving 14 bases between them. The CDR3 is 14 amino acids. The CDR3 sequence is CSVVGGSGSYEQYF. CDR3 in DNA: TGCAGCGTTGTAGGAGGGTCTGGATCCTACGAGCAGTACTTC.

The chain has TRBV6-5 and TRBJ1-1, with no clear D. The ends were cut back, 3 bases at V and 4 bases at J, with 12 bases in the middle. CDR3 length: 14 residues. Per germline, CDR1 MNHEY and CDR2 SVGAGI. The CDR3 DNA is TGTGCCAGCAGTTATACTGGGGTTTTCACTGAAGCTTTCTTT. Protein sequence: CASSYTGVFTEAFF.

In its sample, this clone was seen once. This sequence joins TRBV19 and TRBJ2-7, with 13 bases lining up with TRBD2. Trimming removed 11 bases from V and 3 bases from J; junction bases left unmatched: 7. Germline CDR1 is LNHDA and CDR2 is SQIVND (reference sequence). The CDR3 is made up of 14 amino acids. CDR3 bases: TGTGCCGGACTAGCGGGAGTGCCTTTCTACGAGCAGTACTTC. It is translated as CAGLAGVPFYEQYF.

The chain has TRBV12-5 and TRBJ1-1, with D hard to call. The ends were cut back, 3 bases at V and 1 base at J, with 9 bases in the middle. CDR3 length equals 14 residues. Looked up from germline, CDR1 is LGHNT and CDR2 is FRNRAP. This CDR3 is CASGFGDRNTEAFF. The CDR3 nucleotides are TGTGCTAGTGGTTTTGGTGATCGGAACACTGAAGCTTTCTTT.

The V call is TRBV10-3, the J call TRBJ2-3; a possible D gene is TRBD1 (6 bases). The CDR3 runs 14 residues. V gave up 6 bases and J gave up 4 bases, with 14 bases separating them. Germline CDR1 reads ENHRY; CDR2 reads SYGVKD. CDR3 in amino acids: CAIRPRGEADTQYF. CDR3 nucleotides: TGTGCCATCAGGCCCAGGGGAGAGGCAGATACGCAGTATTTT.

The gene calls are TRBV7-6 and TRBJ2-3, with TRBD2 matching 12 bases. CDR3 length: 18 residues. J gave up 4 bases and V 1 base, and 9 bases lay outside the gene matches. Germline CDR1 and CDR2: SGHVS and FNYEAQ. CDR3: CASSLVVRTSGAADTQYF. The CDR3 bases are TGTGCCAGCAGCTTAGTGGTTAGGACTAGCGGGGCCGCAGATACGCAGTATTTT. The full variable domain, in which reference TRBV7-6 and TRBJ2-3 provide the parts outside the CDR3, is GAGVSQSPRYKVTKRGQDVALRCDPISGHVSLYWYRQALGQGPEFLTYFNYEAQQDKSGLPNDRFSAERPEGSISTLTIQRTEQRDSAMYRCASSLVVRTSGAADTQYFGPGTRLTVL.

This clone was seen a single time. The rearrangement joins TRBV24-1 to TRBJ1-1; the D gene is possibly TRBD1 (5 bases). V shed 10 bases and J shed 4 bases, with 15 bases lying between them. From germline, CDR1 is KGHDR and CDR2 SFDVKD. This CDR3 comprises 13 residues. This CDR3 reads CATEGPAGTEAFF. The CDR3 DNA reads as TGTGCCACGGAGGGGCCTGCGGGCACTGAAGCTTTCTTT.

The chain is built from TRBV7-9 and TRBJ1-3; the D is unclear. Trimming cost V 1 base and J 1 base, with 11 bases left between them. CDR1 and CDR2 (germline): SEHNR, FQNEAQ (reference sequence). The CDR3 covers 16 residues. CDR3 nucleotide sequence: TGTGCCAGCAGCTTAGGGGGTTTGGGTTCTGGAAACACCATATATTTT. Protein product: CASSLGGLGSGNTIYF.

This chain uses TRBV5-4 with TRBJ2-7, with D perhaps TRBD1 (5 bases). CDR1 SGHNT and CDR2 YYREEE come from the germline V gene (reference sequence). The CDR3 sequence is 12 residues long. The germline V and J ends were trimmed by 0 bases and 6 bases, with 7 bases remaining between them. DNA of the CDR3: TGTGCCAGCAGCTTGGACAGGTCCGAGCAGTACTTC. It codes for CASSLDRSEQYF.

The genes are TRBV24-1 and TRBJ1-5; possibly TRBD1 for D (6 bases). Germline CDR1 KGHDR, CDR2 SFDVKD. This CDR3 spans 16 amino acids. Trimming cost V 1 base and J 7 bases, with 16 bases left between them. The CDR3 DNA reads TGTGCCACCAGTGATTTTGGAACAGGGTCAGAGCAGCCCCAGCATTTT. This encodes CATSDFGTGSEQPQHF.

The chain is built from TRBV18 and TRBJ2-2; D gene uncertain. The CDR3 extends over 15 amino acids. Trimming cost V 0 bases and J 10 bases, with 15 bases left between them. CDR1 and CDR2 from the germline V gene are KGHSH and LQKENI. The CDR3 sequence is CASSPPFTAHTELFF. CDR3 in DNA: TGTGCCAGCTCACCACCCTTCACTGCCCATACGGAGCTGTTTTTT.

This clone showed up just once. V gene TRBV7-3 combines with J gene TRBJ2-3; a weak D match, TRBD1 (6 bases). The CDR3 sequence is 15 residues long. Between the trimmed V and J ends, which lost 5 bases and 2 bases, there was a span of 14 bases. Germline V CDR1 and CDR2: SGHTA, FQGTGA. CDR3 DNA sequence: TGTGCCAGCAGCCTCAGGGGACACTACACAGATACGCAGTATTTT. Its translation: CASSLRGHYTDTQYF.

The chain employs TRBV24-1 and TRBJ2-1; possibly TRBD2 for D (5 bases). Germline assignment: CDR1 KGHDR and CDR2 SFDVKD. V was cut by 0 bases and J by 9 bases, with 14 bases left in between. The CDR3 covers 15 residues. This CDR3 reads CATSDLSNREGEQFF. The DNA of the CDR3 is TGTGCCACCAGTGATTTGAGTAATCGGGAAGGTGAGCAGTTCTTC.

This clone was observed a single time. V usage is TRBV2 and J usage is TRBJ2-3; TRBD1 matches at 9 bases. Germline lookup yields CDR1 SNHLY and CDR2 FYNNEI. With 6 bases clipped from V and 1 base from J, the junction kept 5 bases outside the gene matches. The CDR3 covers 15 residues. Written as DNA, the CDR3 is TGTGCCAGCAGAGTGACAGGGGGGGGCACAGATACGCAGTATTTT. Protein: CASRVTGGGTDTQYF.

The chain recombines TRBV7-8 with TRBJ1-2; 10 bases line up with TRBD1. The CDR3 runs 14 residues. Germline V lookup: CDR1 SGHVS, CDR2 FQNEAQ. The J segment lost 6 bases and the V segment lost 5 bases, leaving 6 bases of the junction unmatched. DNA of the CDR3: TGTGCCAGCAGCCCGCGACAGGGGGCAGATGGCTACACCTTC. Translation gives CASSPRQGADGYTF.

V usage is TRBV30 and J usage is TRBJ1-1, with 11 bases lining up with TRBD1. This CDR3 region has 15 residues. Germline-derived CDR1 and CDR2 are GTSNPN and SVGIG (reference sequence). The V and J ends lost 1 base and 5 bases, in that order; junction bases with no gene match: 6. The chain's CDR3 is CAWSDDGQGATEAFF. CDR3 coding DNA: TGTGCCTGGAGTGATGACGGACAGGGGGCAACTGAAGCTTTCTTT.

The CDR3 spells CASRSPGQGSYGYTF. The CDR3 nucleotides read TGTGCCAGCAGGTCTCCGGGACAAGGTAGCTATGGCTACACCTTC. This chain joins TRBV28 and TRBJ1-2, with a possible D match to TRBD1 (6 bases). The V gene's germline CDR1 is MDHEN and CDR2 SYDVKM. Trimming took 6 bases from V and 4 from J, leaving 18 bases between them. The CDR3 is 15 amino acids.

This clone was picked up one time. This CDR3 is CASSLLDRDTEAFF. As DNA, the CDR3 is TGTGCCAGCTCGCTCTTAGACAGGGACACTGAAGCTTTCTTT. The rearrangement links TRBV18 to TRBJ1-1; TRBD1 matches at 7 bases. Trimming removed 6 bases from V and 3 bases from J; junction bases left unmatched: 7. CDR3 length: 14 amino acids. The V gene's germline CDR1 is KGHSH and CDR2 LQKENI.

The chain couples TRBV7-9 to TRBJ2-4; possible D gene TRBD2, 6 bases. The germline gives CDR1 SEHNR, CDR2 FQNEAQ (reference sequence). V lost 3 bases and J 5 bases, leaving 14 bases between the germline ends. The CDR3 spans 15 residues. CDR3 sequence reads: CASSFAGRPENIQYF. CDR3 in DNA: TGTGCCAGCAGCTTCGCCGGGAGACCTGAAAACATTCAGTACTTC. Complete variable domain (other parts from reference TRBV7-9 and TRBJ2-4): DTGVSQNPRHKITKRGQNVTFRCDPISEHNRLYWYRQTLGQGPEFLTYFQNEAQLEKSRLLSDRFSAERPKGSFSTLEIQRTEQGDSAMYLCASSFAGRPENIQYFGAGTRLSVL.

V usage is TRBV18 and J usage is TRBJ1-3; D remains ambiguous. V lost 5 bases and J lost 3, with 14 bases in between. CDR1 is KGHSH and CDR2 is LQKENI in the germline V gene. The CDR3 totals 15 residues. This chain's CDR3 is CASSLDAVIGNTIYF. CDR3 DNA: TGTGCCAGCTCATTGGACGCAGTCATTGGAAACACCATATATTTT.